This TCR beta chain comes out of a study of follicular helper T cells after annual influenza vaccination. Study-wide background: Some donors were sampled over the 2013-2014, 2014-2015 and 2015-2016 vaccinations. Study-wide findings and caveats: Recurrent ICOS+CD38+ cTfh clonotypes included tetramer and AIM influenza-specific ones.

Worth noting for this clone: Its antigen remains unknown.

TCRB was sequenced at Survey level resolution. Sequencing was performed with immunoSEQ multiplex PCR; in TCRdb, only in-frame clones are kept and a portion is missing. Of roughly 27,000 clones detected, roughly 80% appear once; the ten largest clones hold roughly 1.3%. Time point specified: 2014-2015 season, pre-vaccination. Vaccine contraindications, substance abuse, HIV/AIDS, active malignancy and active illness excluded donors. This CDR3 has 12 amino acids. J was trimmed by 4 bases and V by 9 bases; bases with no gene match: 1. Germline CDR1 is MDHEN and CDR2 is SYDVKM. The TCR originated in an adult who received the influenza vaccine. The starting material was CXCR5+ CD38- circulating T follicular helper cells from blood, obtained on the day of influenza vaccination. Indicated subset: circulating Tfh, non-naive CD4+CXCR5+PD-1+ (ICOS+CD38+ or ICOS-CD38-). The rearrangement joins TRBV28 to TRBJ2-2; 8 bases match TRBD1. CDR3 coding DNA: TGTGCCAGTCAGGGGGCCACCGGGGAGCTGTTTTTT. Protein: CASQGATGELFF.